This T cell receptor beta chain was sequenced for a study of T cell clonality in common variable immunodeficiency. Overall study results and limits: CVID subjects shared fewer TCRbeta clones than healthy controls did. CVID patient heterogeneity limited repertoire-clinical complication correlations.

The CDR3 runs 15 residues. Germline V lookup: CDR1 MDHEN, CDR2 SYDVKM. Trimming pared 4 bases from V and 0 bases from J, leaving 13 bases between. Both groups were predominantly of Caucasian heritage. Profiling relied on immunoSEQ multiplex PCR, and the TCRdb table lists in-frame clones only, not all of them. This sample comprises fewer than 60,000 clones, none seen once only. This clone was seen many times. Its matching antigen is unknown. The read halts 3 residues ahead of the CDR3 end, with the missing end drawn from the germline J gene. The sample consisted of peripheral blood mononuclear cells. The chain recombines TRBV28 with TRBJ2-7; no clear D gene. The source of this sequence is a person aged 18 to 70 in good health. CDR3 DNA, as far as it was read: TGTGCCAGCAGTTCCTCTAACCCTAGCTCCTACGAG. It yields the protein CASSSSNPSSYE. The whole CDR3 region reads CASSSSNPSSYEQYF.